Below are 18 T cell receptor beta chains sequenced from a single sample in a study of blood T cell repertoires in COVID-19. The table came from immunoSEQ multiplex PCR; TCRdb's copy has only in-frame clones and leaves some out. The sample carries 70,000 to 95,000 clones, 80% recorded once. The sequenced sample was peripheral blood. The receptors shown here come from a woman aged 40 to 55 with active or convalescent COVID-19.

This chain joins TRBV12-3 or TRBV12-4 and TRBJ1-1; no reliable D call. The CDR3 spans 13 residues. V was clipped by 6 bases and J by 11 bases, with 19 bases between them. The CDR3 DNA sequence: TGTGCCAGCAGCCCCCGGGTCCCGGAGTACGCTTTCTTT. Translation: CASSPRVPEYAFF.

The V gene is TRBV19, the J gene TRBJ1-6; no firm D call. The CDR3 has 17 amino acids. Germline V gene data show CDR1 as LNHDA and CDR2 as SQIVND (reference sequence). V was pared by 3 bases and J by 0 bases, with 12 bases between. CDR3 in amino acids: CASSIVLGSSYNSPLHF. For the CDR3, the DNA is TGTGCCAGTAGTATTGTGCTGGGCAGCTCCTATAATTCACCCCTCCACTTT.

The chain couples TRBV5-4 to TRBJ2-1; a weak D match, TRBD2 (5 bases). Trimming took 1 base from V and 12 from J, leaving 14 bases between them. Germline V gives CDR1 SGHNT, CDR2 YYREEE (reference sequence). The CDR3 is 13 amino acids. CDR3: CASSLSTMGRQFF. In DNA, the CDR3 is TGTGCCAGCAGCTTGTCGACCATGGGGAGGCAGTTCTTC.

This rearrangement joins TRBV19 to TRBJ1-1; D gene unclear. The germline gives CDR1 LNHDA, CDR2 SQIVND (reference sequence). The CDR3 runs to 16 residues. V lost 3 bases and J lost 4, with 18 bases in between. CDR3: CASSINVWEGPTEAFF. CDR3 bases: TGTGCCAGTAGTATTAACGTTTGGGAGGGCCCCACTGAAGCTTTCTTT.

J is TRBJ2-7 and V is TRBV11-2; maybe TRBD2 (6 bases). Germline assignment: CDR1 SGHAT and CDR2 FQNNGV. Trimming pared 2 bases from V and 1 base from J, leaving 15 bases between. The CDR3 spans 16 residues. The CDR3 reads CASSLSPTSLSYEQYF. The CDR3 DNA is TGTGCCAGCAGCTTATCCCCGACTAGTCTTTCCTACGAGCAGTACTTC.

The rearrangement uses TRBV25-1 and TRBJ2-5; D unclear. Deletions cut 4 bases from V and 5 bases from J, with 11 bases between. The CDR3 spans 13 residues. The germline gives CDR1 MGHDK, CDR2 SYGVNS. CDR3 in amino acids: CASSGEVRETQYF. CDR3 coding DNA: TGTGCCAGCAGTGGAGAGGTACGTGAGACCCAGTACTTC.

The V call is TRBV3-1 (or the pseudogene TRBV3-2), the J call TRBJ2-2, with D maybe TRBD1 (5 bases). V was clipped by 4 bases and J by 1 base, with 7 bases between them. Germline V lookup: CDR1 LGHDT, CDR2 YNNKEL (reference sequence). CDR3 length: 14 residues. The CDR3 sequence is CASSLQGNTGELFF. The CDR3 DNA reads TGTGCCAGCAGCCTCCAGGGGAACACCGGGGAGCTGTTTTTT.

The chain recombines TRBV12-3 or TRBV12-4 with TRBJ1-1, with a tentative D call TRBD1 (6 bases). Deletions cut 6 bases from V and 13 bases from J, with 15 bases between. This CDR3 region has 11 residues. As DNA, the CDR3 is TGTGCCAGCAGAGCCGGGATCAGGGGTTTCTTT. Translated, it gives CASRAGIRGFF.

This chain links TRBV7-9 with TRBJ1-4, with D perhaps matching TRBD1 (5 bases). The ends were cut back, 8 bases at V and 11 bases at J, with 9 bases in the middle. The length of the CDR3 is 10 residues. The germline V gene has CDR1 SEHNR and CDR2 FQNEAQ (reference sequence). CDR3 region: CASLQDKLFF. For the CDR3, the DNA is TGTGCCAGCTTACAGGATAAACTGTTTTTT.

The V and J genes are TRBV20-1 and TRBJ2-7; perhaps TRBD1 as D (7 bases). Deletions cut 3 bases from V and 4 bases from J, with 16 bases between. The CDR3 contains 14 residues. CDR1 DFQATT and CDR2 SNEGSKA come from the germline V gene (reference sequence). The CDR3 protein is CSASLRQGGYEQYF. In nucleotides, the CDR3 is TGCAGTGCTAGTTTGAGACAGGGAGGATACGAGCAGTACTTC.

The chain has TRBV27 and TRBJ2-7, with 8 bases identical to TRBD1. CDR1 and CDR2 from the germline V gene are MNHEY and SMNVEV (reference sequence). The CDR3 extends over 16 amino acids. The V and J ends lost 1 base and 2 bases, in that order; junction bases with no gene match: 7. CDR3 in DNA: TGTGCCAGCAGTTTATACTCCGTGGGACAGGCCTACGAGCAGTACTTC. Encoded protein: CASSLYSVGQAYEQYF.

The chain has TRBV11-3 and TRBJ2-1, with a weak D call TRBD2 (6 bases). CDR1 is SGHNT and CDR2 is YENEEA in the germline V gene. The CDR3 length is 15 residues. Trimming removed 8 bases from V and 5 bases from J, with 19 bases in between. The CDR3: CASRGPGLHNNEQFF. For the CDR3, the DNA is TGTGCCAGCCGAGGCCCGGGACTTCATAACAATGAGCAGTTCTTC.

This chain links TRBV19 with TRBJ2-7, with TRBD2 identical over 10 bases. The CDR3 runs 15 residues. CDR1 and CDR2 from the germline V gene are LNHDA and SQIVND (reference sequence). J lost 4 bases, V lost 10 bases, and 13 bases had no gene match. The CDR3 protein is CATSFLGTSVYEQYF. The CDR3 region has the DNA TGTGCCACCTCCTTTCTTGGGACTAGCGTGTACGAGCAGTACTTC.

V gene TRBV30 combines with J gene TRBJ2-5; 10 nucleotides align to TRBD1. Germline CDR1 GTSNPN, CDR2 SVGIG (reference sequence). CDR3 size: 13 residues. V lost 4 bases and J lost 9; bases outside the gene matches: 8. The CDR3: CAWTGGTGVAQYF. The CDR3 region has the DNA TGTGCCTGGACCGGAGGGACAGGGGTGGCCCAGTACTTC.

The chain links TRBV28 to TRBJ1-5; D is perhaps TRBD1 (5 bases). CDR1 and CDR2 from the germline V gene are MDHEN and SYDVKM. CDR3 length equals 15 residues. V was clipped by 3 bases and J by 4 bases, with 13 bases between them. The CDR3 DNA reads TGTGCCAGCAGTTTTGAGAACAGGCGGAATCAGCCCCAGCATTTT. Encoded protein: CASSFENRRNQPQHF.

This chain connects TRBV7-9 to TRBJ2-5, with D perhaps TRBD2 (6 bases). The CDR3 is 15 amino acids. Germline assignment: CDR1 SEHNR and CDR2 FQNEAQ (reference sequence). Trimming took 7 bases from V and 4 from J, leaving 19 bases between them. Here the CDR3 DNA reads TGTGCCAGCACCAAGGGAGGATGGGCAGGAGAGACCCAGTACTTC. Translated: CASTKGGWAGETQYF.

On this clone itself: Other DNA sequences in this sample translate to the same CDR3. The chain uses TRBV7-8 and TRBJ2-1; TRBD2 matches 9 bases. V gave up 1 base and J gave up 6 bases; unmatched junction bases: 4. Germline CDR1 and CDR2: SGHVS and FQNEAQ. The CDR3 covers 15 residues. CDR3 loop: CASSLVAGGPNEQFF. CDR3 sequence (DNA): TGTGCCAGCAGCTTAGTGGCGGGAGGGCCCAATGAGCAGTTCTTC.

CDR3 in DNA: TGTGCCAGCAGCCAAGGACTAGCGGGAGCGAACGGGGAGCTGTTTTTT. Protein product: CASSQGLAGANGELFF. The genes are TRBV4-2 and TRBJ2-2; 12 bases align to TRBD2. Germline trimming cut 1 base from V and 7 bases from J; bases unmatched to any gene: 4. The CDR3 loop spans 16 amino acids. Germline CDR1 LGHNA, CDR2 YNFKEQ.